These 20 T cell receptor beta chains were all obtained from the same sample, sequenced in a study of cytomegalovirus exposure and HLA in healthy donors. The repertoire was sequenced with immunoSEQ multiplex PCR; TCRdb's copy has only in-frame clones and lacks some. The profile shows some 120,000 clones, about nine tenths of them singletons. Material: PBMCs. All receptors derive from a woman aged 18-29 years in good health and CMV-seronegative.

The rearrangement links TRBV6-1 to TRBJ2-7, with D perhaps TRBD2 (6 bases). This CDR3 has 15 residues. The V end was cut by 1 base, the J end by 1 base, with 11 bases between. CDR1 is MNHNS, CDR2 SASEGT, per germline. CDR3 coding DNA: TGTGCCAGCAGTGAAGGGTTGGAGGGTTCCTACGAGCAGTACTTC. This translates into CASSEGLEGSYEQYF.

The chain couples TRBV9 to TRBJ1-1, with a tentative D call TRBD1 (5 bases). The CDR3 totals 13 residues. CDR1 is SGDLS and CDR2 is YYNGEE in the germline V gene. Trimming took 3 bases from V and 5 from J, leaving 11 bases between them. As DNA, the CDR3 is TGTGCCAGCAGCGCAGGGTTCGGGACTGAAGCTTTCTTT. Translating gives CASSAGFGTEAFF.

The chain employs TRBV4-1 and TRBJ2-2, with 9 nucleotides matching TRBD2. The germline V gene has CDR1 MGHRA and CDR2 YSYEKL. This CDR3 is built from 18 residues. The trim removed 1 base at V and 4 bases at J, leaving 10 bases unmatched. The CDR3 is CASSQGGSGAGGTGELFF. Here the CDR3 DNA reads TGCGCCAGCAGCCAAGGGGGATCTGGAGCGGGAGGCACCGGGGAGCTGTTTTTT.

The V call is TRBV5-1, the J call TRBJ1-1; TRBD1 agrees at 7 bases. This CDR3 spans 13 amino acids. V lost 4 bases to trimming and J lost 5 bases; unmatched junction nucleotides: 5. CDR1 is SGHRS and CDR2 is YFSETQ in the germline V gene. Written as DNA, the CDR3 is TGCGCCAGCAGCCCCGGGACAGCTACTGAAGCTTTCTTT. Translated, it gives CASSPGTATEAFF.

The J gene is TRBJ2-7, the V gene TRBV4-1, with D maybe TRBD1 (7 bases). The germline V gene encodes CDR1 MGHRA and CDR2 YSYEKL. The V end lost 1 base, the J end lost 4 bases, and 14 bases lay between the germline ends. The CDR3 is made up of 15 amino acids. CDR3 amino acids: CASSQGAEGAYEQYF. CDR3 in DNA: TGCGCCAGCAGCCAAGGGGCGGAGGGGGCGTACGAGCAGTACTTC.

The chain is built from TRBV7-9 and TRBJ2-7, with no clear D. This CDR3 comprises 12 residues. In germline, CDR1 is SEHNR, CDR2 FQNEAQ (reference sequence). The germline V and J ends were trimmed by 3 bases and 7 bases, with 10 bases remaining between them. In DNA form, the CDR3 reads TGTGCCAGCAGCTTCCTTTTTGTAGAGCAGTACTTC. It codes for CASSFLFVEQYF.

This clone was seen only once. V gene TRBV7-2 combines with J gene TRBJ1-1, with 9 nucleotides matching TRBD1. The CDR3 consists of 14 residues. Germline lookup yields CDR1 SGHTA and CDR2 FQGNSA. Germline trimming cut 5 bases from V and 11 bases from J; bases unmatched to any gene: 12. CDR3 region: CASSLGTGQMVAFF. Here the CDR3 DNA reads TGTGCCAGCAGCCTAGGGACAGGGCAAATGGTGGCTTTCTTT.

The chain carries TRBV29-1 and TRBJ2-7, with 8 bases lining up with TRBD2. The V gene end was trimmed by 4 bases and the J gene end by 5 bases; junction bases not matched to a gene: 16. This CDR3 is built from 16 residues. CDR1 is SQVTM and CDR2 is ANQGSEA in the germline V gene. The CDR3 sequence: CSVVPQRGRFIDEQYF. The CDR3, as DNA: TGCAGCGTTGTTCCCCAGCGGGGGCGTTTTATCGACGAGCAGTACTTC.

The rearrangement links TRBV30 to TRBJ2-7; the match to TRBD2 covers 8 bases. This CDR3 is 11 amino acids long. With 5 bases clipped from V and 7 bases from J, the junction kept 4 bases outside the gene matches. CDR1 is GTSNPN, CDR2 SVGIG, per germline (reference sequence). The CDR3 DNA reads TGTGCCTGGGGGATAGCGGGGGAGCAGTACTTC. It specifies CAWGIAGEQYF. Full variable domain (outside the CDR3, taken from reference TRBV30 and TRBJ2-7): SQTIHQWPATLVQPVGSPLSLECTVEGTSNPNLYWYRQAAGRGLQLLFYSVGIGQISSEVPQNLSASRPQDRQFILSSKKLLLSDSGFYLCAWGIAGEQYFGPGTRLTVT.

This clone was observed once. The chain joins TRBV5-4 to TRBJ1-2; the match to TRBD1 covers 7 bases. CDR3 length: 13 residues. Germline CDR1 is SGHNT and CDR2 is YYREEE (reference sequence). The J segment lost 1 base and the V segment lost 5 bases, leaving 2 bases of the junction unmatched. This CDR3 is CASSSGGNYGYTF. The CDR3 bases are TGTGCCAGCAGTTCAGGGGGTAACTATGGCTACACCTTC.

This chain uses TRBV5-1 with TRBJ1-2; D is uncertain. This CDR3 contains 15 residues. V was cut by 0 bases and J by 0 bases, with 9 bases left in between. Germline CDR1 is SGHRS and CDR2 is YFSETQ. This CDR3 is CASSLVPGANYGYTF. In DNA form, the CDR3 reads TGCGCCAGCAGCTTGGTTCCGGGAGCTAACTATGGCTACACCTTC.

V is TRBV7-2 and J is TRBJ2-1, with TRBD2 matching over 9 bases. Unmatched junction bases numbered 12, after V lost 5 bases and J lost 4 bases. The CDR3 length is 17 residues. Germline V gives CDR1 SGHTA, CDR2 FQGNSA. The CDR3 sequence: CASSPRASGVGYNEQFF. The CDR3 coding sequence is TGTGCCAGCAGCCCTCGAGCTAGCGGGGTGGGTTACAATGAGCAGTTCTTC.

This chain joins TRBV28 and TRBJ1-1; D gene unclear. Germline lookup yields CDR1 MDHEN and CDR2 SYDVKM. CDR3 length equals 11 residues. Trimming cost V 0 bases and J 11 bases, with 7 bases left between them. This CDR3 is CASSLWPVAFF. Written as DNA, the CDR3 is TGTGCCAGCAGTTTATGGCCGGTTGCTTTCTTT.

The rearrangement links TRBV6-1 to TRBJ1-1, with TRBD1 as a possible D gene (5 bases). The germline CDR1 and CDR2 sequences are MNHNS and SASEGT. The V gene lost 3 bases and the J gene lost 1 base, with 6 bases spanning the gap. The CDR3 is made up of 13 amino acids. The DNA of the CDR3 is TGTGCCAGCAGTGAGCAGGGGAACACTGAAGCTTTCTTT. This translates into CASSEQGNTEAFF.

The V and J genes are TRBV5-1 and TRBJ2-4; 10 nucleotides agree with TRBD2. The ends lost 3 bases at V and 2 bases at J; junction bases unmatched: 14. This CDR3 is built from 19 residues. CDR1 is SGHRS and CDR2 is YFSETQ in the germline V gene. CDR3 nucleotide sequence: TGCGCCAGCAGCTACCTCGGGGGCAGCGGGAGGGGGCCCAAAAACATTCAGTACTTC. Its translation: CASSYLGGSGRGPKNIQYF.

The rearrangement links TRBV5-1 to TRBJ2-1; a possible D gene is TRBD1 (6 bases). Germline V CDR1 and CDR2: SGHRS, YFSETQ. There are 13 residues in the CDR3. V dropped 2 bases and J dropped 7 bases, with 10 bases sitting between them. CDR3 DNA sequence: TGCGCCAGCAGCTTACCCAGGGGAAATGAGCAGTTCTTC. Residues: CASSLPRGNEQFF.

This clone was detected only once. This rearrangement joins TRBV13 to TRBJ1-2; 8 bases are a match to TRBD1. J lost 2 bases, V lost 0 bases, and 5 bases had no gene match. The CDR3 contains 16 residues. Germline loops: CDR1 PRHDT, CDR2 FYEKMQ (reference sequence). CDR3 bases: TGTGCCAGCAGCTTAGGGCTAGCAGGGGGCAACTATGGCTACACCTTC. Translated, it gives CASSLGLAGGNYGYTF.

The V and J genes are TRBV11-1 and TRBJ2-7; D is perhaps TRBD2 (5 bases). The CDR3 runs to 14 residues. With 5 bases removed from V and 2 bases from J, the gap between germline ends came to 13 bases. From germline, CDR1 is SGHAT and CDR2 FQDESV (reference sequence). The CDR3 sequence: CASSPHPGAYEQYF. The CDR3 DNA reads TGTGCCAGCAGCCCCCACCCCGGGGCCTACGAGCAGTACTTC.

The rearrangement uses TRBV19 and TRBJ2-7; 10 bases fit TRBD2. With 4 bases clipped from V and 3 bases from J, the junction kept 6 bases outside the gene matches. The CDR3 runs to 15 residues. CDR1 is LNHDA and CDR2 is SQIVND in the germline V gene (reference sequence). The CDR3 DNA is TGTGCCAGTAGTAGACCGGGACTAGCGCGCTACGAGCAGTACTTC. As protein: CASSRPGLARYEQYF. Using reference TRBV19 and TRBJ2-7 for the parts outside the CDR3, the full variable domain is DGGITQSPKYLFRKEGQNVTLSCEQNLNHDAMYWYRQDPGQGLRLIYYSQIVNDFQKGDIAEGYSVSREKKESFPLTVTSAQKNPTAFYLCASSRPGLARYEQYFGPGTRLTVT.

This clone was observed once. The genes are TRBV20-1 and TRBJ2-5; D gene uncertain. V was clipped by 6 bases and J by 5 bases, with 10 bases between them. From germline, CDR1 is DFQATT and CDR2 SNEGSKA (reference sequence). The CDR3 extends over 11 amino acids. CDR3 DNA: TGCAGTGCCCACTTCCGGGAGACCCAGTACTTC. It codes for CSAHFRETQYF.